This T cell receptor beta chain was recovered during a study of breast tumors, draining lymph nodes, adjacent tissues. General study points: The data were judged consistent with most tumor T cells coming from lymph node and expanding in tumor. Tumor repertoires ranked between lymph nodes and nontumor tissue in diversity, with V and J gene preferences. That most tumor T cells come from lymph nodes remained unproven.

Samples came from axillary lymph nodes draining the breast cancer. V dropped 2 bases and J dropped 7 bases, with 12 bases sitting between them. This CDR3 has 15 amino acids. TCRdb re-called the multiplex PCR reads through MiXCR, storing one row per CDR3 protein. Here the sample spans about 230,000 distinct CDR3 sequences, approximately 30% being singletons. At least ten counts were recorded for this clonotype. Its cognate antigen is unknown. The rearrangement uses TRBV12-3 or TRBV12-4 and TRBJ1-6; D is undetermined. The receptor was derived from a female donor with breast cancer. Some clones in this sample may be carry-over from other donors' samples. Sequencing used axillary lymph node tissue. CDR3 coding DNA: TGTGCCAGCAGTTTACAGCAGACGGGGAATTCACCCCTCCACTTT. As protein: CASSLQQTGNSPLHF.